This T cell receptor (beta chain) was captured in a study of T cell responses to AZD1222 COVID-19 vaccine. Study-wide results and limits: Spike-specific TCR breadth and depth grew following two AZD1222 doses. The donor group comprised mostly white British people and more females; the analysis possibly underestimated clonal diversity.

A note on this clone: Antigen unknown.

Timing groups of about 4 and about 12 weeks for second doses were pooled. Sequenced by immunoSEQ multiplex PCR; TCRdb stores in-frame clones only, minus some. The sample lists over 85,000 clones, roughly 92% occurring once. CDR1 and CDR2 from the germline V gene are SGHTA and FQGNSA. CDR3 size: 12 residues. V was clipped by 5 bases and J by 4 bases, with 6 bases between them. The clonotype was recovered from an adult who received the AZD1222 COVID-19 vaccine. The starting material was peripheral blood, obtained 28 days after the second AZD1222 dose. The chain joins TRBV7-2 to TRBJ2-1; D gene uncertain. As DNA, the CDR3 is TGTGCCAGCAGCCGTGGATACAATGAGCAGTTCTTC. Translating gives CASSRGYNEQFF.